This paragraph reports one T cell receptor (beta chain). These data are taken from a study of T-cell memory formation after mild COVID-19. Study-wide background: TCR clusters mostly belonged to single donors.

Between the trimmed V and J ends, which lost 3 bases and 3 bases, there was a span of 18 bases. Germline assignment: CDR1 DFQATT and CDR2 SNEGSKA (reference sequence). The CDR3 loop spans 15 amino acids. MiXCR, applied by TCRdb to the 5' RACE reads, yields one record per CDR3 protein. The data contain 150,000 to 200,000 distinct CDR3 sequences, 10% to 15% of them seen just once; the ten biggest clones take up approximately 3.6%. The chain recombines TRBV20-1 with TRBJ2-7; D unresolved. This TCR derives from a man aged 18 to 35 who had mild COVID-19 (a few samples of this study predate the infection). Cell type and time point are not known. The sample taken for sequencing was PBMCs or a T cell subset sorted from them (not recorded which). CDR3 bases: TGCAGTGCTAGTGCTCCCCGGCTGGGGATCTACGAGCAGTACGTC. Amino acids: CSASAPRLGIYEQYV.